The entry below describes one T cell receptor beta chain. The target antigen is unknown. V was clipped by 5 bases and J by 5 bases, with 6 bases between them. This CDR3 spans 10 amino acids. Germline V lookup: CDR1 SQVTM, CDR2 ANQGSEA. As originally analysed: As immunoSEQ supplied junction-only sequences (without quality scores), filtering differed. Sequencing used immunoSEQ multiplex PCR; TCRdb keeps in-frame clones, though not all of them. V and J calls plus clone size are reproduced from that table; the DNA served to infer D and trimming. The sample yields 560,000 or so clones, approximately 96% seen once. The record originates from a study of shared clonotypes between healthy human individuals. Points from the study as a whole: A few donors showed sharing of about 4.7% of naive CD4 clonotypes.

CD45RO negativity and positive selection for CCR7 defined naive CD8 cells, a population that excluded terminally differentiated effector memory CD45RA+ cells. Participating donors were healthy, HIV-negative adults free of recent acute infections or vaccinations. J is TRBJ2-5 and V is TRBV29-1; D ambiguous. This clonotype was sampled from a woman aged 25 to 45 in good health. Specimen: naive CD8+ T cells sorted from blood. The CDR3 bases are TGCAGCGTTCAAATGGAGACCCAGTACTTC. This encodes CSVQMETQYF.